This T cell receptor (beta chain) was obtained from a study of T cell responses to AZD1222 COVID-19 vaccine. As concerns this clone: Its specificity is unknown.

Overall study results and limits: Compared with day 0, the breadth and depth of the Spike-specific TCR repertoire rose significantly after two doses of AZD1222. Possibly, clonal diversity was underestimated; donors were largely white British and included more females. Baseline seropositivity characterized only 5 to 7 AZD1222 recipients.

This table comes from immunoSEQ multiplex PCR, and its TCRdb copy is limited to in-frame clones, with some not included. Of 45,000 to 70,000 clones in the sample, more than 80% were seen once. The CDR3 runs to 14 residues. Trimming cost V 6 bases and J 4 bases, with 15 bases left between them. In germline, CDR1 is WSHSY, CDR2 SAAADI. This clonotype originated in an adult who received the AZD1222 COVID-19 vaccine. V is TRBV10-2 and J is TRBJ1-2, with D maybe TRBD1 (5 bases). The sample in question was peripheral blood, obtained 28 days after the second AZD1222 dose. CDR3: CASSSGTETYGYTF. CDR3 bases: TGCGCCAGCAGCTCCGGGACGGAGACCTATGGCTACACCTTC.